The following is a T cell receptor (beta chain) sequence with its context. This clone was seen ten or more times. Its antigen target is currently unknown. Base-call qualities are not available, and no considerably larger clone is one nucleotide away. TCRbeta CDR3 regions were amplified from genomic DNA using the immunoSEQ Assay, a bias-controlled multiplex PCR. The paper's data handling went like this. Nucleated cell counts per sample were estimated from amplification of reference gene primers within the assay. Sequence reads were collapsed and filtered to measure the absolute abundance of every unique TCRbeta CDR3 rearrangement. For each sample, productive Simpson clonality was calculated by taking the square root of Simpson's diversity index across productive rearrangements. Sourced from immuneACCESS, this table was stored by TCRdb with only in-frame sequences that have V and J called. A share of the clones is absent; for the studies checked, an unresolved V gene accounts for under half, and the remainder has no known explanation. The V and J calls and the clone size are those of that table, but D and trimming were determined from the DNA. This sample comprises 130,000 or so clones, over 55% of them detected only once. The biggest ten clones account for approximately 2% of the sample.

V and J are truncated by 4 bases and 3 bases respectively, leaving an intervening sequence of 9 bases. Based on the germline V gene, the CDR1 and CDR2 sequences are MRHNA and SNTAGT. Inclusive of the bounding cysteine and phenylalanine, the CDR3 is 14 residues long. Here the CDR3 DNA is all that survives: 42 bases in frame from base 1. The source of the sample is a study of blood T cell repertoires in COVID-19 (dated by TCRdb to 2019 to 2021). With regard to the full study: The collaborator samples originated in the United States, Italy and Spain and spanned the acute and convalescent phases of COVID-19. The prospective study material was composed of cDNA or gDNA derived from T cells, B-cell-depleted T cells, or PBMCs. Deeply sampled blood TCRbeta repertoires from subjects exposed to, actively infected with, or recovered from COVID-19 were included in the dataset. The repertoires were released in a freely available public database meant as a resource for research on the immune response to SARS-CoV-2. The samples were drawn from the first 160 participants of the ongoing ImmuneRACE study and from 1,254 subjects provided by 6 global collaborators. A de-identified subject ID, COVID-19 status, age in years and sex were almost always included in the sample metadata. HLA class I and class II types, where available, came from metadata supplied by the sample provider rather than from assay-based typing. General study outcomes and caveats: How much clinical and demographic metadata was included differed by source and by participant, and the metadata was provided uncurated.

Whole blood was collected in K2EDTA tubes by collaborating institutions according to the institutions' own protocols. For TCRbeta analysis, collaborators shipped samples as frozen whole blood, isolated PBMCs, or DNA extracted from either of those sample types. Sequences were obtained from peripheral blood. The chain is made from TRBV6-4 and TRBJ2-2; the D gene is perhaps TRBD1, from 5 matching bases. The TCR comes from a woman between 70 and 85 years old with acute or convalescent COVID-19. The nucleotide sequence is TGTGCCAGCAGTGCCCAGGGCGACACCGGGGAGCTGTTTTTT. It translates as CASSAQGDTGELFF.